The present T cell receptor (beta chain) was sequenced within a study of blood T cell repertoires in COVID-19. The assay was immunoSEQ multiplex PCR, and TCRdb's table has in-frame clones only and misses some. The sample consists of fewer than 500,000 clones, roughly 90% of them appearing once. Trimming cost V 7 bases and J 2 bases, with 11 bases left between them. This CDR3 has 13 residues. Sequencing input: PBMCs or T cells enriched from blood (not recorded which). This chain joins TRBV12-3 or TRBV12-4 and TRBJ1-1; D remains ambiguous. The TCR was taken from a woman in her twenties or thirties with acute COVID-19. The CDR3 DNA sequence: TGTGCCAGCAACATCGATATTAACACTGAAGCTTTCTTT. Its protein product is CASNIDINTEAFF.